This TCR beta chain was observed in a study of PD-1 blockade in classical Hodgkin lymphoma (dated by TCRdb to 2020 to 2022). With regard to the full study: Nivolumab dosing was 3 mg/kg intravenously every 2 weeks, continuing until either disease progression or unacceptable toxicity. The study used TCR beta sequencing and CyTOF to define a peripheral blood immune signature of response to PD-1 blockade in classical Hodgkin lymphoma. Study-wide findings and limitations: Only a single clinical trial cohort was studied, and what caused the repertoire differences, possibly disease activity or prior therapy, remained undefined. Trial patients achieving complete response had baseline diversity similar to newly diagnosed patients, whereas partial responders and progressors had significantly lower diversity. A significant rise by C4D1 was seen in CD4+ but not CD8+ TCR diversity (p=0.0027 vs p=0.16), with the rise being most apparent in complete responders (p=0.02). Diversity was lower in patients who began nivolumab less than 1 year after ASCT, so these patients were left out of later analyses to avoid confounding by immune reconstitution. Baseline TCR diversity was reported to be lower in newly diagnosed patients than in healthy donors, and even lower in relapsed/refractory patients.

On this clone: Its antigen is currently not known. No much larger clonotype is one base removed from it; base qualities were not supplied.

The Qiagen DNeasy kit was used to extract genomic DNA both from unsorted PBMCs and from the negatively selected CD4+ and CD8+ fractions. Using primers that anneal to V and J segments, immunoSEQ multiplex PCR amplified the TCR beta CDR3 regions. Amplification bias was minimized using a synthetic immune receptor repertoire, and residual bias was removed computationally after sequencing. The study's processing was this. Custom Python scripts were used to quantify repertoire diversity as the Shannon entropy index. Unsorted, CD4+ and CD8+ repertoires were analyzed separately, except for combined analyses in which CD4+ and CD8+ sequences were merged in silico. A clone counted as expanded when the clone's frequency after treatment rose at least 2-fold relative to C1D1, and clones undetected at baseline were given a pseudocount of 0.5. Clones with 0 or 1 copy at C1D1 were classified as singleton clones, and clones with 2 or more copies were classified as non-singleton clones. Clones expanded in unsorted samples were annotated as CD4+, CD8+ or unknown by matching protein sequences in sorted samples from the same patient. Wilcoxon tests were applied to paired samples to test diversity changes from C1D1 to C4D1. The clones in this table, taken by TCRdb from immuneACCESS, are in-frame only. Not every clone is retained; where verified, under half of the shortfall comes from an unresolved V gene, and the cause of the rest is unknown. That table is the source of V, J and clone size, and D and trimming were worked out from the DNA. The sample table records some 7,500 clones; about 77% of these occur just once. The ten largest clones represent under 3% of the sample.

Taken from cysteine to phenylalanine, the CDR3 has 18 residues. Only the CDR3 DNA is retained, 54 bases long and in frame from the first base. Germline trimming: 2 bases from V, 8 bases from J; junction bases outside gene matches: 20. CDR1 and CDR2 are read off the germline V gene (reference sequence) as SGHNT and YYREEE. What this sample's time point label stands for: cycle 1 day 1 (C1D1), immediately before nivolumab initiation. Every trial patient had relapsed following autologous stem cell transplantation, and prior brentuximab vedotin exposure was what differed among cohorts A, B and C. CD4+ T cells were purified from thawed PBMCs by magnetic negative selection with a Miltenyi CD4+ T cell isolation kit. The trial cohort comprised fewer than 65 patients with relapsed/refractory classical Hodgkin lymphoma whose best overall responses were complete response, partial response or progressive disease. Single-agent nivolumab was administered to trial patients in the multi-cohort phase II CheckMate 205 trial. Best overall response was determined by an independent review committee according to the 2007 International Working Group response criteria. Trial PBMCs were collected immediately before nivolumab initiation (C1D1) and during therapy at cycle 2 day 1 and cycle 4 day 1. After peripheral blood was drawn into 8 mL Vacutainer Cell Preparation Tubes, PBMCs were isolated by centrifugation and then cryopreserved. Purified CD4+ and CD8+ fractions were prepared only for cases with an additional available PBMC sample. Magnetically labelled cells were removed on LS columns in a quadroMACS separator, and the flow-through was collected as the purified fraction.

The sequencing used CD4+ T cells from blood, collected at baseline. This sequence originates from a human donor with classical Hodgkin lymphoma. The chain is assembled from TRBV5-4 and TRBJ2-3; TRBD1 agrees with 7 junctional bases. The DNA sequence is given as TGTGCCAGCAGCTTAACGGTAACAGGGGATTATTTAGGCGGTACGCAGTATTTT. This gives the protein CASSLTVTGDYLGGTQYF.